The TCR beta chain described here comes from a study of T cell responses to AZD1222 COVID-19 vaccine. The overall study: Pooling of second doses given at about 4 or about 12 weeks was done.

To note about this clone: Antigen specificity is unknown.

The V end was cut by 3 bases, the J end by 7 bases, with 12 bases between. Looked up from germline, CDR1 is MNHEY and CDR2 is SMNVEV (reference sequence). The CDR3 runs 14 residues. Whole-study results and caveats: Clonal diversity was possibly underestimated, and white British individuals and females predominated among donors. Two AZD1222 administrations were followed by greater Spike-specific TCR breadth and depth. The CD4 TCRs associated with vaccination extended across spike and predominated at 160-218 and 743-854.

The protocol was immunoSEQ multiplex PCR, while the TCRdb copy is restricted to in-frame clones and leaves out a portion. The sample has 90,000 to 140,000 clones; more than 75% are singletons. The genes are TRBV27 and TRBJ2-2; tentative D call: TRBD1 (5 bases). The sequencing used peripheral blood, collected on day 0 of AZD1222 vaccination. The TCR originated in an adult in good health. CDR3 protein: CASSFFKGDGELFF. CDR3 coding DNA: TGTGCCAGCAGTTTCTTTAAAGGGGACGGGGAGCTGTTTTTT.